The present T cell receptor (beta chain) was sequenced within a study of neoadjuvant anti-PD-1 for oral cavity cancer. Study-level information: Patients without progression got a fourth dose around day 43.

The protocol was immunoSEQ multiplex PCR, while the TCRdb copy is restricted to in-frame clones and leaves out a portion. The repertoire includes around 14,000 clones, just under 75% of them detected once, and under 3.5% sits in the top ten. About this clone: The antigen remains undetermined.

Time point given: after neoadjuvant nivolumab, at surgical resection. These newly diagnosed stage II-IVA oral cavity squamous cell carcinoma patients had no prior systemic or radiation treatment. CDR1 is SGHTA and CDR2 is FQGNSA in the germline V gene. The CDR3 is made up of 14 amino acids. J was trimmed by 7 bases and V by 5 bases; bases with no gene match: 6. Study findings and constraints: Higher pretreatment blood Treg/Th17 ratios correlated with higher pretreatment blood and lower post-treatment tumor TCRbeta clonality. After neoadjuvant nivolumab, PBMC T cell clonality was significantly higher in non-responders than responders.

This TCR came from a person aged 40-85 years with oral cavity squamous cell carcinoma. The chain combines TRBV7-2 with TRBJ2-7; TRBD1 agrees at 12 bases. Sequencing was performed on PBMCs, taken after nivolumab (anti-PD-1) treatment. The CDR3 reads CASSPGQGAGEQYF. The CDR3 region has the DNA TGTGCCAGCAGCCCGGGACAGGGGGCGGGTGAGCAGTACTTC.